The rows below give T cell receptor beta chains drawn from one sample of a study of blood T cell repertoires in COVID-19. Produced via immunoSEQ multiplex PCR; TCRdb's table is partial and in-frame only. In the table there are some 86,000 clones, 80% to 95% of which are singletons. The sequenced sample consisted of peripheral blood. These receptors all stem from a human donor with active COVID-19. The donor label of this sample is uncertain. CDR3s include the opening cysteine and the closing phenylalanine or tryptophan. D genes are given only for firm matches. Clone size is stated in some rows and not others, as once, few, many or a class when expanded.

TRBV6-1	TRBJ1-3	.	.	CASSEWYRSSGNTIYF	TGTGCCAGCAGTGAATGGTACCGGAGCTCTGGAAACACCATATATTTT
TRBV25-1	TRBJ1-3	.	.	CASSPTRQEASGNTIYF	TGTGCCAGCAGTCCCACCAGACAGGAGGCCTCTGGAAACACCATATATTTT
TRBV4-1	TRBJ1-1	.	TRBD1	CASSRVDRENTEAFF	TGCGCCAGCAGCCGAGTGGACAGGGAGAACACTGAAGCTTTCTTT
TRBV28	TRBJ1-2	.	.	CASSFRGIDGYTF	TGTGCCAGCTCGTTTCGGGGAATTGATGGCTACACCTTC
TRBV11-2	TRBJ2-3	.	TRBD2	CASSLGRTSGPTDTQYF	TGTGCCAGCAGCTTAGGTCGGACTAGCGGCCCCACAGATACGCAGTATTTT
TRBV7-2	TRBJ2-1	.	TRBD1	CASSSGTGYNEQFF	TGTGCCAGCAGCTCCGGGACAGGGTACAATGAGCAGTTCTTC
TRBV5-1	TRBJ2-1	.	TRBD2	CASSLTSGTYNEQFF	TGCGCCAGCAGCTTGACTAGCGGAACCTACAATGAGCAGTTCTTC
TRBV13	TRBJ1-2	.	TRBD1	CASSLTDRGYQAGYTF	TGTGCCAGCAGCTTAACGGACAGGGGGTACCAGGCTGGCTACACCTTC
TRBV2	TRBJ1-2	.	TRBD1	CASSDVQGTGDF	TGTGCCAGCAGTGACGTTCAAGGGACAGGAGACTTC
TRBV5-7	TRBJ1-4	.	TRBD1	CASSFGSLGQGEKLFF	TGTGCCAGCAGTTTTGGATCTTTGGGACAGGGGGAAAAACTGTTTTTT
TRBV4-1	TRBJ1-4	once	TRBD1	CASSQDGTGVEKLFF	TGCGCCAGCAGCCAAGACGGGACAGGAGTTGAAAAACTGTTTTTT
TRBV24-1	TRBJ2-1	few	TRBD1	CATSDPGTGGYNEQFF	TGTGCCACCAGTGATCCCGGGACAGGGGGCTACAATGAGCAGTTCTTC
TRBV21-1	TRBJ1-2	.	.	CASSGDRVMSGYTF	TGTGCCAGCAGCGGGGACAGGGTGATGAGTGGCTACACCTTC
TRBV6-1	TRBJ1-2	once	.	CASSEAGGAVGYTF	TGTGCCAGCAGTGAAGCTGGGGGGGCCGTCGGCTACACCTTC
TRBV19	TRBJ2-5	.	.	CASSSPGRFSQYF	TGTGCCAGTAGTTCCCCAGGGCGCTTTAGCCAGTACTTC
TRBV30	TRBJ1-2	.	TRBD1	CAWSAETGTMDGYTF	TGTGCCTGGAGCGCTGAGACAGGGACAATGGATGGCTACACCTTC
TRBV6-2/TRBV6-3	TRBJ2-5	.	.	CASSYLQETQYF	TGTGCCAGCAGTTACCTACAAGAGACCCAGTACTTC